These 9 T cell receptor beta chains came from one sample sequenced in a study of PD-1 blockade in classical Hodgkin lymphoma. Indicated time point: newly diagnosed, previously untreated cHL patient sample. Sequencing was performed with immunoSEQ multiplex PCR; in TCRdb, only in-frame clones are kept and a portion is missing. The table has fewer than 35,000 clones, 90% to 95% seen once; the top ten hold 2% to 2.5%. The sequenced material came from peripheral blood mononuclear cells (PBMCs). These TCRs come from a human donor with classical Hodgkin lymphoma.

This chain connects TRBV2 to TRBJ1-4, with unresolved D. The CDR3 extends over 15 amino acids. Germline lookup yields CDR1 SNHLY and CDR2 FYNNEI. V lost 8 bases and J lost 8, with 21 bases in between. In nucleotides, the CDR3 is TGTGCCAGCGGGTCCGTGAGCACTGGGGAGGAAAAACTGTTTTTT. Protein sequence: CASGSVSTGEEKLFF.

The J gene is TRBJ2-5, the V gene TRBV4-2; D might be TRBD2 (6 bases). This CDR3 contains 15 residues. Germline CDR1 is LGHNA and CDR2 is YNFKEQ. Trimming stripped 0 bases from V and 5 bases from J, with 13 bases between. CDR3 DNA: TGTGCCAGCAGCCAAGATCCCACGGGGGTGGAGACCCAGTACTTC. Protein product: CASSQDPTGVETQYF.

CDR3 nucleotides: TGTGCCAGCAGTTTATCCCGAAGGGGACCGAACACTGAAGCTTTCTTT. Translating it yields CASSLSRRGPNTEAFF. This chain connects TRBV27 to TRBJ1-1, with a tentative D call TRBD1 (5 bases). Trimming took 0 bases from V and 1 from J, leaving 12 bases between them. The CDR3 is made up of 16 amino acids. CDR1 is MNHEY, CDR2 SMNVEV, per germline (reference sequence).

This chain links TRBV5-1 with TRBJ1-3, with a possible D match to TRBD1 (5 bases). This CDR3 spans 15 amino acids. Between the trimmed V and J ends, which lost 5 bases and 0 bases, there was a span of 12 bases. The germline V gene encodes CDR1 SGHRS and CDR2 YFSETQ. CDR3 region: CASRVDQGSGNTIYF. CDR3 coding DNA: TGCGCCAGCAGAGTTGACCAGGGCTCTGGAAACACCATATATTTT.

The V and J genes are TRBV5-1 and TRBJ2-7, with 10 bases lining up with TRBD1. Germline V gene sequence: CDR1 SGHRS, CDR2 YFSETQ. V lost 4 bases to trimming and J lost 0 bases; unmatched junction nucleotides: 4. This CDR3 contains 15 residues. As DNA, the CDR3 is TGCGCCAGCAGCGTGGGACAGGGGATCTCCTACGAGCAGTACTTC. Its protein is CASSVGQGISYEQYF.

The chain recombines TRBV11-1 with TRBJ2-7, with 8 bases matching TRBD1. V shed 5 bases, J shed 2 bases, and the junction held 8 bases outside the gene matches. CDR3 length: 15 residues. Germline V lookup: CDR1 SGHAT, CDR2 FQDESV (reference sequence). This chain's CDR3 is CASSPDRGIPYEQYF. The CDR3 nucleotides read TGTGCCAGCAGCCCCGACAGGGGTATCCCCTACGAGCAGTACTTC.

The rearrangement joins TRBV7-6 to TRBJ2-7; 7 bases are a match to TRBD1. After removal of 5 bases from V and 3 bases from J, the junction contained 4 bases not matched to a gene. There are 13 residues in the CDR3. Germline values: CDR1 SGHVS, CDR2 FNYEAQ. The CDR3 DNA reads TGTGCCAGCAGCCGCCGGGACAGCTACGAGCAGTACTTC. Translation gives CASSRRDSYEQYF.

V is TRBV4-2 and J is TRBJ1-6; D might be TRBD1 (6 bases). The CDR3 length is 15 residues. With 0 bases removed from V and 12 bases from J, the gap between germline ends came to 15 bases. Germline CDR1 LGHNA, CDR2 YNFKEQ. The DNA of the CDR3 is TGTGCCAGCAGCCAAGATGGGGGGCACCCGCTACCCCTCCACTTT. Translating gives CASSQDGGHPLPLHF.

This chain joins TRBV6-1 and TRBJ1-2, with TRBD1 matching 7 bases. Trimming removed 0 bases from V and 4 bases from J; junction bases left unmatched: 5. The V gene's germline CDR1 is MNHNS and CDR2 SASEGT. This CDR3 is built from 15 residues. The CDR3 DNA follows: TGTGCCAGCAGTGAAGCGGGGACAGCTATCTATGGCTACACCTTC. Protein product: CASSEAGTAIYGYTF.